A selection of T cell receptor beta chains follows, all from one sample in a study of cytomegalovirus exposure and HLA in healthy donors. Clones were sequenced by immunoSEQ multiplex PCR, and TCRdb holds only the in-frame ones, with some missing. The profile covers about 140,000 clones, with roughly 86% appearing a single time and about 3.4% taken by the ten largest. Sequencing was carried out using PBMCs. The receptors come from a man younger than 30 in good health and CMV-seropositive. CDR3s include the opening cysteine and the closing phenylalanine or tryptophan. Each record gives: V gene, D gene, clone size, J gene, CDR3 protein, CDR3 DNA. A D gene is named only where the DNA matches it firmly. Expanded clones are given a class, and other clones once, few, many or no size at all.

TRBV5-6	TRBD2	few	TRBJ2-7	CASSPGAGVAYEQYF	TGTGCCAGCAGCCCGGGTGCGGGAGTGGCTTACGAGCAGTACTTC
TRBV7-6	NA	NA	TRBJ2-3	CASSYHLIDTQYF	TGTGCCAGCAGCTATCACTTGATCGATACGCAGTATTTT
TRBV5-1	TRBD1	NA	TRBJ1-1	CASSLGTGYEAFF	TGCGCCAGCAGCTTAGGGACAGGGTACGAAGCTTTCTTT
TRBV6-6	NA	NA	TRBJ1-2	CASSIRVSASHYGYTF	TGTGCCAGCAGTATCAGGGTCTCTGCGTCCCACTATGGCTACACCTTC
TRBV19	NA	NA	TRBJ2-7	CASAPGVLYEQYF	TGTGCCAGTGCCCCGGGGGTCCTCTACGAGCAGTACTTC
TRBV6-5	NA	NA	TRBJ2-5	CASSSVSIPFRETQYF	TGTGCCAGCAGTTCCGTTAGTATTCCCTTTAGAGAGACCCAGTACTTC
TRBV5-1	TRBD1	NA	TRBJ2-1	CASSPGQGPYNEQFF	TGCGCCAGCAGCCCTGGACAGGGGCCCTACAATGAGCAGTTCTTC
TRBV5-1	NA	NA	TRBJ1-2	CASSPTRRYGYTF	TGCGCCAGCAGCCCGACTCGGCGCTATGGCTACACCTTC
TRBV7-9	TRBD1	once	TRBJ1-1	CASSWKGQGNTEAFF	TGTGCCAGCAGCTGGAAAGGACAGGGAAACACTGAAGCTTTCTTT
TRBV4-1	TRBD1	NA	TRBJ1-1	CASSQDLTGDRGNTEAFF	TGCGCCAGCAGCCAAGATCTGACAGGGGATAGGGGGAACACTGAAGCTTTCTTT
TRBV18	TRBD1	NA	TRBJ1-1	CASSPDRGYTEAFF	TGTGCCAGCTCACCTGACAGGGGATACACTGAAGCTTTCTTT
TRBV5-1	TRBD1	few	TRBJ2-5	CASGGQGSRETQYF	TGCGCCAGTGGGGGACAGGGATCCCGAGAGACCCAGTACTTC
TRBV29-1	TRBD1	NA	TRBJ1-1	CSLRRGPNAEAFF	TGCAGCCTAAGGAGGGGGCCGAACGCTGAAGCTTTCTTT
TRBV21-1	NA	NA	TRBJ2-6	CASSKVPPGANVLTF	TGTGCCAGCAGCAAAGTTCCTCCTGGGGCCAACGTCCTGACTTTC
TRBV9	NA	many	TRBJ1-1	CASSVDWNTEAFF	TGTGCCAGCAGCGTAGACTGGAACACTGAAGCTTTCTTT
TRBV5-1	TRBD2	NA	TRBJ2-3	CASSSGGIGTDTQYF	TGCGCCAGCAGCTCGGGAGGGATTGGGACAGATACGCAGTATTTT
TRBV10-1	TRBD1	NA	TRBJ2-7	CASSGQGYEQYF	TGCGCCAGCAGTGGACAGGGATACGAGCAGTACTTC
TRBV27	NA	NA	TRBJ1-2	CASSFGEDYGYTF	TGTGCCAGCAGTTTCGGCGAGGACTATGGCTACACCTTC
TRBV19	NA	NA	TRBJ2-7	CASSISPGQAYEQYF	TGTGCCAGTAGTATAAGTCCGGGACAAGCCTACGAGCAGTACTTC
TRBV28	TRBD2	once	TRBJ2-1	CASSLRLGSGRVNEQFF	TGTGCCAGCAGTCTCCGTCTGGGGAGCGGGAGGGTCAATGAGCAGTTCTTC
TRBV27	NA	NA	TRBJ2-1	CASSLYQSYNEQFF	TGTGCCAGCAGTTTATACCAGTCTTACAATGAGCAGTTCTTC
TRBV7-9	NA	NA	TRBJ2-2	CASSLGANRGTGELFF	TGTGCCAGCAGCTTAGGAGCAAACCGAGGGACCGGGGAGCTGTTTTTT
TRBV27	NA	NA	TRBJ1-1	CASSLIGRGKAFF	TGTGCCAGCAGTTTAATTGGGCGGGGGAAAGCTTTCTTT
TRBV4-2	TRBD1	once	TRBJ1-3	CASSPSRQGTGNTIYF	TGTGCCAGCAGCCCATCGAGACAGGGAACTGGAAACACCATATATTTT
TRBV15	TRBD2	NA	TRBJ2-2	CATARLAVNTGELFF	TGTGCCACCGCCAGACTAGCGGTGAACACCGGGGAGCTGTTTTTT
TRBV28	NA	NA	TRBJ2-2	CASTLGGAITGELFF	TGTGCCAGCACTCTGGGGGGGGCGATCACCGGGGAGCTGTTTTTT
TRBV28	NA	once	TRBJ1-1	CATRTGAGEAFF	TGTGCCACCCGAACAGGCGCCGGAGAAGCTTTCTTT
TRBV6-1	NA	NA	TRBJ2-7	CASSGSNGGIEQYF	TGTGCCAGCAGTGGGTCCAATGGGGGGATCGAGCAGTACTTC
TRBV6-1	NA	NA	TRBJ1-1	CASRVTLAQNTEAFF	TGTGCCAGCAGGGTGACATTGGCCCAGAACACTGAAGCTTTCTTT
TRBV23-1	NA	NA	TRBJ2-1	CASSQSRGRNNEQFF	TGCGCCAGCAGTCAATCGAGAGGGCGAAACAATGAGCAGTTCTTC
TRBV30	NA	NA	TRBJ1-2	CAWSEREGYTF	TGTGCCTGGTCCGAGAGAGAAGGCTACACCTTC
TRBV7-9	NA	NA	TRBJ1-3	CASNPGAGNTIYF	TGTGCCAGCAATCCGGGTGCTGGAAACACCATATATTTT
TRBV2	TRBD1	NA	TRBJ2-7	CASMQGGLYEQYF	TGTGCCAGCATGCAAGGGGGCCTCTACGAGCAGTACTTC
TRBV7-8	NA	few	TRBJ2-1	CASTGGAGMYNEQFF	TGTGCCAGCACTGGTGGTGCGGGGATGTACAATGAGCAGTTCTTC
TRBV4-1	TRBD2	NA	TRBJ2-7	CASSQDTSGSGKNF	TGCGCCAGCAGCCAAGACACTAGCGGGAGCGGGAAAAACTTC
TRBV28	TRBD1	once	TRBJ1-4	CASSLEQGGEKLFF	TGTGCCAGCAGTTTGGAACAGGGGGGTGAAAAACTGTTTTTT
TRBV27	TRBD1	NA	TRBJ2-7	CASSRDSSYEQYF	TGTGCCAGCTCTCGGGACAGTTCCTACGAGCAGTACTTC